The clone carrying this TCR beta chain was recorded a few times. Its specificity is unknown. CDR1 is SEHNR and CDR2 is FQNEAQ in the germline V gene (reference sequence). The CDR3 spans 13 residues. The V gene lost 3 bases and the J gene lost 2 bases, with 7 bases spanning the gap. The data were obtained in a study of vaccination effects on CD4 cells after COVID-19. Using immunoSEQ multiplex PCR, the repertoire was profiled, and TCRdb retains in-frame clones only, with some absent. The top ten clones hold roughly 20% of a sample with 15,000 or so clones, 65% to 75% of them seen once. Sequencing in the ViraFEST assay came after antigen-specific CD4+ T cells had been expanded with viral peptide pools, which were used to stimulate PBMC. When ten to eleven days of culture had elapsed, CD4+ T cells were isolated. Subjects were given two BNT162b2 or mRNA-1273 vaccine doses. No vaccinee had earlier SARS-CoV-2 infection, and nucleocapsid antibodies were negative. A few million PBMC per well received approximately 10 IU/ml IL-2 and around 11 ug/ml peptides in culture. IL-2 medium supplanted half the medium on days 3 and 7.

The sample consisted of CD4+ T cells from PBMCs cultured with HCoV-NL63 spike peptides, taken after COVID-19 vaccination. V and J are TRBV7-9 and TRBJ1-2; D unresolved. The TCR sequence derives from a human donor who received a COVID-19 vaccine. CDR3 nucleotides: TGTGCCAGCAGCTTTGCACAGAACTATGGCTACACCTTC. Protein: CASSFAQNYGYTF.